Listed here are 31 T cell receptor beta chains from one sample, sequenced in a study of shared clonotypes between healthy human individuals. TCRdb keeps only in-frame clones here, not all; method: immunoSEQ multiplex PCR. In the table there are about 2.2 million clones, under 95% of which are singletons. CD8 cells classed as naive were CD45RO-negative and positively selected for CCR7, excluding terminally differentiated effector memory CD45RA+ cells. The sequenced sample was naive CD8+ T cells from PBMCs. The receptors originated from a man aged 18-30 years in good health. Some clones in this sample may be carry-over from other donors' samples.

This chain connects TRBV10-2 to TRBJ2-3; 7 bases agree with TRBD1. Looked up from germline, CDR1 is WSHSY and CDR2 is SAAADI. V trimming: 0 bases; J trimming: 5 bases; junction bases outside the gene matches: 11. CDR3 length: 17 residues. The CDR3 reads CASSESIPGQLGDTQYF. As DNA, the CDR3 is TGCGCCAGCAGTGAGTCGATTCCGGGACAGCTTGGAGATACGCAGTATTTT.

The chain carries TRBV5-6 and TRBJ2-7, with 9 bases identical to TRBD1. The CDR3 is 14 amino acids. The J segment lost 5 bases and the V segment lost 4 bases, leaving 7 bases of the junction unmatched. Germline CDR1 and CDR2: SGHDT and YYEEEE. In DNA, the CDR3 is TGTGCCAGCAGCCGGACAGGGGTTGACCACGAGCAGTACTTC. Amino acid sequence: CASSRTGVDHEQYF.

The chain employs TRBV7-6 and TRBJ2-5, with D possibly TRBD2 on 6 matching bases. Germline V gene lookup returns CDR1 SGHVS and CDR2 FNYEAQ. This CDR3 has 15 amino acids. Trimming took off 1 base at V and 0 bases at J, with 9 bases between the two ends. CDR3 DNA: TGTGCCAGCAGCTTAGTAGCGGTGTACCAAGAGACCCAGTACTTC. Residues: CASSLVAVYQETQYF.

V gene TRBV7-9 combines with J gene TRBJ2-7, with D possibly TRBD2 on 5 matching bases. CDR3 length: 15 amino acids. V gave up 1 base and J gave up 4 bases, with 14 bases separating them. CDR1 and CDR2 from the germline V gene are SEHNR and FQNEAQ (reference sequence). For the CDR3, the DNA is TGTGCCAGCAGCTTAGGGAGGTCAAACACTTACGAGCAGTACTTC. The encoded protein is CASSLGRSNTYEQYF.

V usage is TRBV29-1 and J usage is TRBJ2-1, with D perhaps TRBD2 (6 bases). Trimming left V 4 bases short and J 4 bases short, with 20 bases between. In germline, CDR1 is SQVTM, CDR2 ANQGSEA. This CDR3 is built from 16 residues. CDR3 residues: CSVGGLGGALYNEQFF. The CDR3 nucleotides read TGCAGCGTTGGAGGGTTGGGGGGAGCCCTTTACAATGAGCAGTTCTTC.

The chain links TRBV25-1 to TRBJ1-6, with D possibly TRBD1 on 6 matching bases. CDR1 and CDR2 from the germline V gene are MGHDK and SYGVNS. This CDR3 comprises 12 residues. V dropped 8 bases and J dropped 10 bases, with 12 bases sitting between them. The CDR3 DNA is TGTGCCAGCGGCAGGGGAGGATCACCCCTCCACTTT. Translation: CASGRGGSPLHF.

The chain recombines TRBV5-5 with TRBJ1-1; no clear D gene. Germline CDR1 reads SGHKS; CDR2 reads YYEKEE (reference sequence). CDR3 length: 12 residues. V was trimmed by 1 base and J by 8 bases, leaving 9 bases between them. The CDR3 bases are TGTGCCAGCAGCTTGACCCAGATCGAAGCTTTCTTT. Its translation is CASSLTQIEAFF. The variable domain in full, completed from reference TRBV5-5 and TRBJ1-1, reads DAGVTQSPTHLIKTRGQQVTLRCSPISGHKSVSWYQQVLGQGPQFIFQYYEKEERGRGNFPDRFSARQFPNYSSELNVNALLLGDSALYLCASSLTQIEAFFGQGTRLTVV.

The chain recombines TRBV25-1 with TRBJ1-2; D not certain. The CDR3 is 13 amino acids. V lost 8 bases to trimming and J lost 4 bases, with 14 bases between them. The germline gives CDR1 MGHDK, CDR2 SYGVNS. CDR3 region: CASSPGFRYGYTF. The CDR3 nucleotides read TGTGCCAGCTCGCCGGGATTTCGCTATGGCTACACCTTC.

The CDR3 loop reads CASSQGAAGVWETQYF. CDR3 DNA: TGTGCCAGCTCCCAGGGCGCGGCGGGAGTTTGGGAGACCCAGTACTTC. This rearrangement joins TRBV18 to TRBJ2-5; 7 bases agree with TRBD2. This CDR3 has 16 residues. V lost 6 bases, J lost 5 bases, and 15 bases stayed unmatched. The germline CDR1 and CDR2 sequences are KGHSH and LQKENI. Full variable domain (outside the CDR3, taken from reference TRBV18 and TRBJ2-5): NAGVMQNPRHLVRRRGQEARLRCSPMKGHSHVYWYRQLPEEGLKFMVYLQKENIIDESGMPKERFSAEFPKEGPSILRIQQVVRGDSAAYFCASSQGAAGVWETQYFGPGTRLLVL.

CDR3 DNA: TGTGCCAGCAGCATCTCAAGAACCCAGGGCCTATATGGCTACACCTTC. It translates to CASSISRTQGLYGYTF. The V call is TRBV9, the J call TRBJ1-2, with a weak D call TRBD1 (5 bases). Per the germline V gene, CDR1 is SGDLS and CDR2 is YYNGEE. V was pared by 4 bases and J by 5 bases, with 21 bases between. The CDR3 consists of 16 residues.

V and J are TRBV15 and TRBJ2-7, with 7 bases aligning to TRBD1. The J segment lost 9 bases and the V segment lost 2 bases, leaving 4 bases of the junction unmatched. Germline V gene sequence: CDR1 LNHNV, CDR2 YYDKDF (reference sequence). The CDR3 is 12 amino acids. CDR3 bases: TGTGCCACCAGCAGAACAGGGGACGGGCAGTACTTC. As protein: CATSRTGDGQYF.

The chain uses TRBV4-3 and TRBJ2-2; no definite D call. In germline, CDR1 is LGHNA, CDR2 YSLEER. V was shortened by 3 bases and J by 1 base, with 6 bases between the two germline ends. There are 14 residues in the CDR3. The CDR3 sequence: CASSQSRNTGELFF. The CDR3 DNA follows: TGCGCCAGCAGCCAGTCGAGGAACACCGGGGAGCTGTTTTTT.

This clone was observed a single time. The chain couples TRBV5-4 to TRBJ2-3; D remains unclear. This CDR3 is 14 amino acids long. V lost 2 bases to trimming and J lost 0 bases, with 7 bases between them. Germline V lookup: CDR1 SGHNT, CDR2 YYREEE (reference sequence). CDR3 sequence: CASSFLGSTDTQYF. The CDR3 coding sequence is TGTGCCAGCAGCTTCTTGGGGAGCACAGATACGCAGTATTTT.

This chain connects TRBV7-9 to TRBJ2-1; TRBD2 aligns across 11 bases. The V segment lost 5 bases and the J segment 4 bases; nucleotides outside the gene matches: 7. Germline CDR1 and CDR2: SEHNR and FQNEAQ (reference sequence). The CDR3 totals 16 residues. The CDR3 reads CASSRETSGIYNEQFF. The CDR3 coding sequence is TGTGCCAGCAGCCGTGAGACTAGCGGGATTTACAATGAGCAGTTCTTC.

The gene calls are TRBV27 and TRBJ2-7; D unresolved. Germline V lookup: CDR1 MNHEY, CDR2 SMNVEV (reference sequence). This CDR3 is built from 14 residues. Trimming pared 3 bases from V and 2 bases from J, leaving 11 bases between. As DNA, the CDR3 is TGTGCCAGCAGTTTTGGGGTTACCCCCTACGAGCAGTACTTC. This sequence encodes CASSFGVTPYEQYF.

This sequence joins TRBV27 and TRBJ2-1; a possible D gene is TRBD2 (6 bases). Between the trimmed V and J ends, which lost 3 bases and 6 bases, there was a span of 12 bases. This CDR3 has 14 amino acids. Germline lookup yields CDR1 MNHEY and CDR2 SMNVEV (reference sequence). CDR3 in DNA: TGTGCCAGCAGTTTGGGCGGGGTCGTCAATGAGCAGTTCTTC. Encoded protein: CASSLGGVVNEQFF.

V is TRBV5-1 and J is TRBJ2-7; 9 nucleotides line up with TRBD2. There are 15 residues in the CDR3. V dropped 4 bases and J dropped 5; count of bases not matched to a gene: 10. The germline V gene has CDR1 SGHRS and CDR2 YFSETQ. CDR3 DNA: TGCGCCAGCAGCCCTGCCCTGCGGGAGGGAAACGAGCAGTACTTC. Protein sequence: CASSPALREGNEQYF.

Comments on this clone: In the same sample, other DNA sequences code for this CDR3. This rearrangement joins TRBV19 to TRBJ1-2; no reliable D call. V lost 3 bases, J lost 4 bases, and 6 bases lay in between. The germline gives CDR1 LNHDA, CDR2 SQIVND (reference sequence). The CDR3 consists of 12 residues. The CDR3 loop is CASSISSYGYTF. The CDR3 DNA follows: TGTGCCAGTAGTATTTCCTCCTATGGCTACACCTTC.

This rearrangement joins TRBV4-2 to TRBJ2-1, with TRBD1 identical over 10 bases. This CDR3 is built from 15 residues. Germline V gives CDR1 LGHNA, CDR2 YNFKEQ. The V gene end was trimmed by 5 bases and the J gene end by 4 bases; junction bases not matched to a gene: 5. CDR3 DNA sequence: TGTGCCAGCAGCAGCGGGACAGGGGTATACAATGAGCAGTTCTTC. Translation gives CASSSGTGVYNEQFF.

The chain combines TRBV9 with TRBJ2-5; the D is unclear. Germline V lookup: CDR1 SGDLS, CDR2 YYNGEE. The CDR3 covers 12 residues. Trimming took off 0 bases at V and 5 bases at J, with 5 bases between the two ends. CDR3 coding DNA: TGTGCCAGCAGCGTAGAACCGGAGACCCAGTACTTC. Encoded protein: CASSVEPETQYF.

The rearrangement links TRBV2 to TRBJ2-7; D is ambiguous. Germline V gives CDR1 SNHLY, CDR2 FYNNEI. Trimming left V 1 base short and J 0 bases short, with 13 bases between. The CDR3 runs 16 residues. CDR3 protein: CASSEVGTVSSYEQYF. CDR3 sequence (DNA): TGTGCCAGCAGTGAAGTGGGCACGGTTAGCTCCTACGAGCAGTACTTC.

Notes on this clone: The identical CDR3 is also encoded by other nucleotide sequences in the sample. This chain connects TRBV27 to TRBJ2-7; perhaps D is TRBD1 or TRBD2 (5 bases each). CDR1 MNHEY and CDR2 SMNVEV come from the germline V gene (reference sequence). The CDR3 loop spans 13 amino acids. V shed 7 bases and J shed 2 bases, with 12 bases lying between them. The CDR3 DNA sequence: TGTGCCAGCAAGGGGCAGGGACCCTACGAGCAGTACTTC. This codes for CASKGQGPYEQYF.

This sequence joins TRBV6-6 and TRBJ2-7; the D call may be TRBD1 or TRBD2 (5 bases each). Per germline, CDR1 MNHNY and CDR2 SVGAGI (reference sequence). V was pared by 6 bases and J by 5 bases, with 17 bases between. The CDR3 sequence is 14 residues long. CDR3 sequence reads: CASSTRDPRDEQYF. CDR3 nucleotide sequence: TGTGCCAGCAGCACCCGGGACCCCAGGGACGAGCAGTACTTC.

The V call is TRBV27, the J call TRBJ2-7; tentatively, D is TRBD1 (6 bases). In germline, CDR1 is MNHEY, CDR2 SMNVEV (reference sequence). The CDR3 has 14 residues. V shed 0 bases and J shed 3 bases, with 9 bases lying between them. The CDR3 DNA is TGTGCCAGCAGTTTATCCGGGACACACTACGAGCAGTACTTC. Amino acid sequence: CASSLSGTHYEQYF.

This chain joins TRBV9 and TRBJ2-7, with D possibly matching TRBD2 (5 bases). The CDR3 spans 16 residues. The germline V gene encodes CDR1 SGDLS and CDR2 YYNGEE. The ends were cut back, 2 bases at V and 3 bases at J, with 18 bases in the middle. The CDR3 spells CASSVGIAGQFYEQYF. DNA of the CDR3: TGTGCCAGCAGCGTGGGCATCGCGGGCCAGTTCTACGAGCAGTACTTC.

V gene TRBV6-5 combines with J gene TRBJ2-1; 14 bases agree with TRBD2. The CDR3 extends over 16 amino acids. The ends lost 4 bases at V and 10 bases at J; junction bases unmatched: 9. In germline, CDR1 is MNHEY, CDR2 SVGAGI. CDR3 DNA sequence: TGTGCCAGCAGTTTGGGACTAGCGGGAGTTGTTGGAGAGCAGTTCTTC. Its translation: CASSLGLAGVVGEQFF.

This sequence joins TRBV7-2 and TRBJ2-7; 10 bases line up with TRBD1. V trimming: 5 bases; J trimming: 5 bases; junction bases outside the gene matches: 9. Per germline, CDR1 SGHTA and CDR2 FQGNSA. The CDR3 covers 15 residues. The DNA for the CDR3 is TGTGCCAGCAGCATAGGGGACAGGGGCATCCACGAGCAGTACTTC. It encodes CASSIGDRGIHEQYF.

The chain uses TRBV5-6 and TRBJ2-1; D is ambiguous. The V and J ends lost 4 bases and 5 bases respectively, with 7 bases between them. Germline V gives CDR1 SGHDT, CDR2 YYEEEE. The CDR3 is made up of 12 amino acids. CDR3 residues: CASSPEDNEQFF. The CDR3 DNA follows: TGTGCCAGCAGCCCAGAGGACAATGAGCAGTTCTTC.

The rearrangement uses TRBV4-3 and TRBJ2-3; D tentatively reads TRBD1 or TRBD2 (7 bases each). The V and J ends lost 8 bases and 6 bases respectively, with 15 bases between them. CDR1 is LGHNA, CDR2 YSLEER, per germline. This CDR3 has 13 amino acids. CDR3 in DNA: TGCGCCAGCGGCAGGGGGGAGGGGGATACGCAGTATTTT. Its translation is CASGRGEGDTQYF.

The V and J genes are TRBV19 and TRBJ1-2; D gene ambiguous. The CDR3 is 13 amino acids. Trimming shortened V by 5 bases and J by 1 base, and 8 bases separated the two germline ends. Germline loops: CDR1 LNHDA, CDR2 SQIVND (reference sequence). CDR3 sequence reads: CASSPGVNYGYTF. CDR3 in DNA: TGTGCCAGTAGTCCGGGAGTTAACTATGGCTACACCTTC.

CDR3 in DNA: TGTGCCAGCAGCTTCCGGGGGGACATTCAGTACTTC. Protein sequence: CASSFRGDIQYF. This chain connects TRBV7-9 to TRBJ2-4; 7 bases fit TRBD2. Germline assignment: CDR1 SEHNR and CDR2 FQNEAQ (reference sequence). Trimming at V came to 3 bases and at J to 8 bases, leaving 1 base not matched to a gene. This CDR3 contains 12 residues. The complete variable domain, with remaining parts taken from reference TRBV7-9 and TRBJ2-4, reads DTGVSQNPRHKITKRGQNVTFRCDPISEHNRLYWYRQTLGQGPEFLTYFQNEAQLEKSRLLSDRFSAERPKGSFSTLEIQRTEQGDSAMYLCASSFRGDIQYFGAGTRLSVL.